Given below is one T cell receptor (beta chain) in context. Its antigen is not identified. These data are taken from a study of beta chain features in type 1 diabetes. The study's findings and limits: TCRB CDR3 length was moderately but significantly reduced in all four CD4+ subsets of Type 1 diabetes patients.

Expressed TCRB transcripts were sequenced because the entire RNA isolate underwent reverse transcription. The average for stem cell-like memory T cell samples was about 1.01 million reads. Profiling relied on immunoSEQ multiplex PCR, and the TCRdb table lists in-frame clones only, not all of them. The data show 10,000 to 15,000 clones, with around 43% seen just once and 0.98% held by the top ten. CDR1 is LGHNT and CDR2 is FRNRAP in the germline V gene. Trimming removed 9 bases from V and 3 bases from J; junction bases left unmatched: 6. This CDR3 has 13 amino acids. The gene calls are TRBV12-5 and TRBJ2-5, with 8 bases aligning to TRBD1. The sample taken for sequencing was stem cell memory CD4+ T cells from blood. The source of this sequence is a man between 18 and 29 years old in good health. The CDR3 coding sequence is TGTGCTAGCCGCGGGACAGGAAAAGAGACCCAGTACTTC. Its protein product is CASRGTGKETQYF.